What follows describes a single TCR beta chain. What it binds is unknown. The CDR3 is 15 amino acids. Unmatched junction bases numbered 8, after V lost 2 bases and J lost 3 bases. CDR1 and CDR2 (germline): GTSNPN, SVGIG (reference sequence). Terminally differentiated effector memory CD45RA+ cells were excluded from the naive CD8 cells, which were CD45RO-negative and positively selected for CCR7. Here immunoSEQ multiplex PCR was the method, and the copy in TCRdb shows in-frame clones only, minus some. The table has roughly 2,000,000 clones, 85% to 95% seen once. This sample is drawn from a study of shared clonotypes between healthy human individuals. Study details: Each donor's CD4 naive and CD4 memory cells filled three plates apiece, CD8 naive two, and CD8 memory one.

Study results and caveats: Larger estimated richness was generally seen in naive subsets than in memory subsets.

The sample was naive CD8+ T cells sorted from blood. This receptor was identified in a man between 18 and 29 years old in good health. This chain connects TRBV30 to TRBJ1-2; 8 bases agree with TRBD1. The CDR3 region is CAWSKTGVDYYGYTF. In DNA form, the CDR3 reads TGTGCCTGGAGTAAGACAGGGGTAGATTACTATGGCTACACCTTC.